The rows below give T cell receptor beta chains drawn from one sample of a study of beta chain features in type 1 diabetes. The assay was immunoSEQ multiplex PCR, and TCRdb's table has in-frame clones only and misses some. The sample has about 270,000 clones; roughly an eighth are singletons. Material for sequencing was naive CD4+ T cells from blood. The receptor source for this set is a woman between 40 and 50 years old in good health. Each CDR3 is given with its conserved first and last residue. Each record gives: CDR3 protein, CDR3 DNA, D gene, V gene, J gene, clone size. D genes are given only for firm matches. Only some rows state a clone size, as once, few, many or a class for expanded clones.

CASSETGPGYTF	TGTGCCAGCAGTGAGACAGGGCCAGGCTACACCTTC	TRBD1	TRBV2	TRBJ1-2	once
CASSPPHRTDTEAFF	TGTGCCAGCTCACCACCGCACAGGACGGACACTGAAGCTTTCTTT	NA	TRBV18	TRBJ1-1	few
CAISRQGALFGNEQFF	TGTGCCATCAGCCGACAGGGGGCGCTATTCGGCAATGAGCAGTTCTTC	TRBD1	TRBV10-3	TRBJ2-1	NA
CASSYRYYSTDTQYF	TGTGCCAGCAGTTACAGATACTACTCCACAGATACGCAGTATTTT	NA	TRBV6-5	TRBJ2-3	NA
CASTAGLAGVYTDTQYF	TGCGCCAGCACCGCGGGACTAGCGGGGGTTTACACAGATACGCAGTATTTT	TRBD2	TRBV4-1	TRBJ2-3	NA
CASSGTSGTVDRAKDTQYF	TGTGCCAGCAGCGGCACCTCCGGGACAGTTGACCGAGCTAAGGATACGCAGTATTTT	TRBD1	TRBV9	TRBJ2-3	few
CATSRDDGLAISYEQYF	TGTGCCACCAGCAGAGATGACGGGTTGGCCATCTCCTACGAGCAGTACTTC	NA	TRBV15	TRBJ2-7	few
CASSLALAGSQFF	TGTGCCAGCAGCTTAGCACTAGCGGGGTCGCAGTTCTTC	TRBD2	TRBV7-2	TRBJ2-1	few
CASGLVGTGNTGELFF	TGTGCTAGTGGTTTGGTAGGGACAGGGAACACCGGGGAGCTGTTTTTT	TRBD1	TRBV12-5	TRBJ2-2	NA
CASSAWTVSGNTIYF	TGTGCCAGCAGTGCCTGGACAGTGTCTGGAAACACCATATATTTT	NA	TRBV6-5	TRBJ1-3	NA
CASSSRTGETEAFF	TGTGCCAGCAGCTCAAGGACAGGGGAGACTGAAGCTTTCTTT	TRBD1	TRBV13	TRBJ1-1	few
CSVEDQNSGGNTIYF	TGCAGCGTTGAAGATCAGAATTCGGGGGGAAACACCATATATTTT	NA	TRBV29-1	TRBJ1-3	NA
CASSPPRAGGADEQYF	TGTGCCAGCTCACCACCGCGAGCTGGGGGGGCAGACGAGCAGTACTTC	NA	TRBV18	TRBJ2-7	few
CASSQLHRSGRETQYF	TGTGCCAGCTCACAATTACACAGGTCGGGTCGGGAGACCCAGTACTTC	NA	TRBV18	TRBJ2-5	few
CASSRSGGTGGANVLTF	TGTGCCAGCAGTCGTAGCGGGGGAACGGGTGGGGCCAACGTCCTGACTTTC	TRBD2	TRBV7-2	TRBJ2-6	NA
CAIRGLADNTDTQYF	TGTGCCATCAGAGGACTAGCGGACAACACAGATACGCAGTATTTT	TRBD2	TRBV10-3	TRBJ2-3	few
CASRLGTAGTYEQYF	TGTGCCAGTAGACTGGGTACAGCAGGGACCTACGAGCAGTACTTC	NA	TRBV19	TRBJ2-7	few
CASSGQGVGQPQHF	TGTGCCAGCAGCGGCCAAGGGGTTGGTCAGCCCCAGCATTTT	NA	TRBV7-9	TRBJ1-5	NA
CASSPGQGWGEAFF	TGTGCCAGCAGTCCCGGACAGGGGTGGGGTGAAGCTTTCTTT	TRBD1	TRBV6-5	TRBJ1-1	NA
CASRANTEAFF	TGCGCCAGCAGAGCGAACACTGAAGCTTTCTTT	NA	TRBV10-2	TRBJ1-1	NA
CASSERPEGVTDTQYF	TGTGCCAGCAGTGAGAGACCCGAGGGGGTGACAGATACGCAGTATTTT	NA	TRBV25-1	TRBJ2-3	few
CASGGATSTNYGYTF	TGTGCCAGTGGCGGGGCCACGTCGACGAACTATGGCTACACCTTC	NA	TRBV19	TRBJ1-2	few
CASSLDRGWSSGQYF	TGTGCCAGCAGCCTAGACAGGGGTTGGTCTTCAGGGCAGTACTTC	TRBD1	TRBV6-1	TRBJ2-7	NA
CASSQAGGQLDTQYF	TGTGCCAGCAGTCAAGCGGGGGGGCAATTAGATACGCAGTATTTT	TRBD2	TRBV9	TRBJ2-3	NA
CASSNIQGRRKYSNQPQHF	TGTGCCAGTAGTAACATTCAGGGGCGGAGAAAGTATAGCAATCAGCCCCAGCATTTT	NA	TRBV19	TRBJ1-5	NA
CASSRHLAGENIQYF	TGCGCCAGCAGCCGACATTTAGCGGGGGAAAACATTCAGTACTTC	TRBD2	TRBV5-1	TRBJ2-4	once
CSVALHLAGGRGEQYF	TGCAGCGTTGCCCTGCACCTAGCGGGGGGGCGTGGTGAGCAGTACTTC	TRBD2	TRBV29-1	TRBJ2-7	NA
CAISSGQGDTQYF	TGTGCCATCAGTTCGGGACAGGGCGATACGCAGTATTTT	TRBD1	TRBV10-3	TRBJ2-3	many
CASSSLWGLPHQETQYF	TGTGCCAGCAGCTCCTTGTGGGGACTTCCTCACCAAGAGACCCAGTACTTC	NA	TRBV7-2	TRBJ2-5	NA
CASSLGLAGVHEQFF	TGCGCCAGCAGCTTGGGACTAGCGGGGGTGCATGAGCAGTTCTTC	TRBD2	TRBV5-1	TRBJ2-1	NA
CASRATGTGQETQYF	TGTGCCAGCAGGGCGACGGGGACAGGACAAGAGACCCAGTACTTC	TRBD1	TRBV6-5	TRBJ2-5	NA
CASSDGQYSGNTIYF	TGTGCCAGCAGCGATGGACAATACTCTGGAAACACCATATATTTT	NA	TRBV7-8	TRBJ1-3	NA
CASSRDRGLTEAFF	TGTGCCAGCAGCCGGGACAGGGGGCTCACTGAAGCTTTCTTT	TRBD1	TRBV7-9	TRBJ1-1	NA
CASSLFGGTSGYQETQYF	TGTGCCAGCAGTTTATTTGGTGGGACTAGCGGATACCAAGAGACCCAGTACTTC	TRBD2	TRBV27	TRBJ2-5	once
CASSRGPQGAMENIQYF	TGTGCCAGCAGCAGGGGGCCCCAGGGGGCAATGGAGAACATTCAGTACTTC	TRBD1	TRBV5-4	TRBJ2-4	NA
CASSGTGSGNTIYF	TGTGCCAGCAGCGGGACAGGCTCTGGAAACACCATATATTTT	TRBD1	TRBV5-6	TRBJ1-3	few
CSASSNTEAFF	TGCAGTGCTAGCTCCAACACTGAAGCTTTCTTT	NA	TRBV20-1	TRBJ1-1	NA
CASGSAGGYTEAFF	TGTGCCAGTGGCTCGGCGGGGGGGTACACTGAAGCTTTCTTT	NA	TRBV19	TRBJ1-1	few
CASSSEGVLGNEQFF	TGCGCCAGCAGCTCCGAAGGGGTTCTGGGGAATGAGCAGTTCTTC	NA	TRBV5-1	TRBJ2-1	few
CASSFPRDRAHNEQFF	TGTGCCAGCAGCTTCCCCCGGGACAGGGCCCACAATGAGCAGTTCTTC	TRBD1	TRBV7-9	TRBJ2-1	few
CASSRGGQGRSYEQYF	TGTGCCAGCAGCAGGGGGGGACAGGGGAGATCCTACGAGCAGTACTTC	TRBD1	TRBV11-2	TRBJ2-7	few
CASSLAGETQYF	TGTGCCAGCTCACTAGCGGGGGAGACCCAGTACTTC	TRBD2	TRBV18	TRBJ2-5	few
CATSREQGAVAGELFF	TGTGCCACCAGCAGAGAACAGGGGGCAGTGGCCGGGGAGCTGTTTTTT	TRBD1	TRBV15	TRBJ2-2	NA
CASSLGGIVRKLFF	TGTGCCAGCAGCTTAGGAGGGATTGTCCGAAAACTGTTTTTT	NA	TRBV7-2	TRBJ1-4	NA
CASSEWDRGWNYGYTF	TGTGCCAGCAGTGAATGGGACAGGGGATGGAATTATGGCTACACCTTC	TRBD1	TRBV6-1	TRBJ1-2	few
CASSLAPTGLTEAFF	TGCGCCAGCAGCTTGGCTCCTACAGGGTTAACTGAAGCTTTCTTT	NA	TRBV5-1	TRBJ1-1	few
CASSWAAGTGGLGYTF	TGCGCCAGCAGCTGGGCCGCCGGGACAGGGGGCCTTGGCTACACCTTC	TRBD1	TRBV5-1	TRBJ1-2	NA